A single sample is the source of the 18 T cell receptor beta chains below, sequenced in a study of PD-1 blockade in classical Hodgkin lymphoma. The method was immunoSEQ multiplex PCR; TCRdb's version includes in-frame clones alone and lacks a portion of them. The table lists tens of thousands of clones, roughly 91% of them singletons. Relapse was seen in all patients after autologous stem cell transplantation, and brentuximab vedotin exposure was variable. Here the sequenced sample was peripheral blood mononuclear cells (PBMCs), taken at baseline. These receptors were collected from a human donor with classical Hodgkin lymphoma.

The chain uses TRBV25-1 and TRBJ2-1; 9 nucleotides match TRBD1. CDR3 size: 15 residues. V trimming: 3 bases; J trimming: 8 bases; junction bases outside the gene matches: 8. Germline V gene sequence: CDR1 MGHDK, CDR2 SYGVNS. The CDR3 sequence is CASSEIGQGSDEQFF. DNA for the CDR3: TGTGCCAGCAGTGAGATTGGACAGGGGAGCGATGAGCAGTTCTTC.

The chain couples TRBV10-3 to TRBJ2-5; 7 positions match TRBD1. Germline lookup yields CDR1 ENHRY and CDR2 SYGVKD. The J segment lost 2 bases and the V segment lost 5 bases, leaving 8 bases of the junction unmatched. CDR3 length: 15 residues. This chain's CDR3 is CAISKAPGQQETQYF. In DNA, the CDR3 is TGTGCCATCAGTAAAGCTCCGGGACAGCAAGAGACCCAGTACTTC.

V usage is TRBV19 and J usage is TRBJ2-7; possibly TRBD1 for D (6 bases). Trimming removed 0 bases at V and 2 bases at J, with 17 bases between. CDR1 and CDR2 (germline): LNHDA, SQIVND (reference sequence). This CDR3 region has 17 residues. CDR3 in amino acids: CASSIDYQGFGTYEQYF. The CDR3, as DNA: TGTGCCAGTAGTATAGATTATCAGGGGTTCGGTACCTACGAGCAGTACTTC.

The chain joins TRBV11-2 to TRBJ2-3; maybe TRBD1 (7 bases). Trimming stripped 5 bases from V and 4 bases from J, with 22 bases between. The CDR3 is 17 residues long. Per the germline V gene, CDR1 is SGHAT and CDR2 is FQNNGV. CDR3 region: CASSPKGYRRGADTQYF. As DNA, the CDR3 is TGTGCCAGCAGCCCAAAAGGATACCGCAGGGGGGCAGATACGCAGTATTTT.

The chain is built from TRBV6-6 and TRBJ1-5; D uncertain. V was pared by 7 bases and J by 8 bases, with 12 bases between. From germline, CDR1 is MNHNY and CDR2 SVGAGI (reference sequence). There are 12 residues in the CDR3. CDR3 in amino acids: CASMTGGEPQHF. The DNA for the CDR3 is TGTGCCAGCATGACCGGCGGGGAGCCCCAGCATTTT.

The count of this clone is one. The rearrangement uses TRBV19 and TRBJ1-2; D unresolved. The CDR3 consists of 16 residues. In germline, CDR1 is LNHDA, CDR2 SQIVND (reference sequence). V lost 3 bases and J 0 bases, leaving 14 bases between the germline ends. The CDR3: CASSIVELTTNYGYTF. The CDR3 region has the DNA TGTGCCAGTAGTATCGTGGAGCTTACCACTAACTATGGCTACACCTTC.

Note on this clone: Relative to the germline gene, one junction end is altered; a read error may explain this. The chain couples TRBV2 to TRBJ2-5, with TRBD2 identical over 8 bases. This CDR3 region has 12 residues. Per the germline V gene, CDR1 is SNHLY and CDR2 is FYNNEI. CDR3 amino acids: CLTKRESGTQYF. The CDR3 coding sequence is TGCCTAACCAAGCGGGAGTCCGGGACCCAGTACTTC.

The chain links TRBV19 to TRBJ1-2; D gene ambiguous. The CDR3 is made up of 12 amino acids. Trimming left V 10 bases short and J 1 base short, with 10 bases between. Germline CDR1 is LNHDA and CDR2 is SQIVND (reference sequence). CDR3 DNA: TGTGCCACCGGGCGGCTTAACTATGGCTACACCTTC. Amino acid sequence: CATGRLNYGYTF. Combining the CDR3 with reference TRBV19 and TRBJ1-2 gives the whole variable domain DGGITQSPKYLFRKEGQNVTLSCEQNLNHDAMYWYRQDPGQGLRLIYYSQIVNDFQKGDIAEGYSVSREKKESFPLTVTSAQKNPTAFYLCATGRLNYGYTFGSGTRLTVV.

The V and J genes are TRBV27 and TRBJ2-1; D gene ambiguous. Germline CDR1 is MNHEY and CDR2 is SMNVEV (reference sequence). Between the trimmed V and J ends, which lost 4 bases and 1 base, there was a span of 14 bases. This CDR3 comprises 16 residues. This chain's CDR3 is CASSSLTEWSYNEQFF. In DNA form, the CDR3 reads TGTGCCAGCAGTTCCTTGACCGAATGGTCCTACAATGAGCAGTTCTTC.

The V gene is TRBV6-5, the J gene TRBJ1-5, with 7 positions matching TRBD1. V shed 6 bases, J shed 4 bases, and the junction held 6 bases outside the gene matches. CDR3 length: 14 residues. The germline gives CDR1 MNHEY, CDR2 SVGAGI. The CDR3 DNA reads as TGTGCCAGCAGCCCAGACAGGGTGAATCAGCCCCAGCATTTT. It translates to CASSPDRVNQPQHF.

This clone was found a few times. This sequence joins TRBV7-8 and TRBJ2-7, with 11 bases aligning to TRBD1. In germline, CDR1 is SGHVS, CDR2 FQNEAQ. Trimming cost V 0 bases and J 7 bases; bases outside gene matches: 8. The CDR3 extends over 16 amino acids. CDR3 bases: TGTGCCAGCAGCTTAGCGACCGGACAGGGGGCTGAAGAGCAGTACTTC. Its translation: CASSLATGQGAEEQYF.

The chain joins TRBV6-4 to TRBJ2-3; D ambiguous. The ends were cut back, 3 bases at V and 2 bases at J, with 9 bases in the middle. The CDR3 sequence is 14 residues long. CDR1 is MRHNA and CDR2 is SNTAGT in the germline V gene. CDR3 protein: CASSEDGNTDTQYF. The CDR3 DNA is TGTGCCAGCAGTGAAGACGGTAACACAGATACGCAGTATTTT.

The CDR3 region has the DNA TGTGCCAGCAGCTTGGCCATCCCAGGCGCTGAAGCTTTCTTT. Protein product: CASSLAIPGAEAFF. The chain is built from TRBV5-4 and TRBJ1-1; D is unclear. The CDR3 consists of 14 residues. Germline V CDR1 and CDR2: SGHNT, YYREEE (reference sequence). V gave up 0 bases and J gave up 6 bases, with 12 bases separating them. Supplemented by reference TRBV5-4 and TRBJ1-1, the full variable domain reads ETGVTQSPTHLIKTRGQQVTLRCSSQSGHNTVSWYQQALGQGPQFIFQYYREEENGRGNFPPRFSGLQFPNYSSELNVNALELDDSALYLCASSLAIPGAEAFFGQGTRLTVV.

The genes are TRBV19 and TRBJ1-2; a possible D gene is TRBD1 (6 bases). CDR3 length: 13 amino acids. Per the germline V gene, CDR1 is LNHDA and CDR2 is SQIVND (reference sequence). The V gene lost 4 bases and the J gene lost 5 bases, with 11 bases spanning the gap. DNA for the CDR3: TGTGCCAGTAGTAACCGGACAGTGTATGGCTACACCTTC. This gives the protein CASSNRTVYGYTF.

V and J are TRBV7-2 and TRBJ2-2; 8 nucleotides line up with TRBD2. Germline V gives CDR1 SGHTA, CDR2 FQGNSA. This CDR3 has 15 amino acids. The V gene end was trimmed by 5 bases and the J gene end by 5 bases; junction bases not matched to a gene: 7. CDR3 DNA: TGTGCCAGCAGCCTGGGACTAGTTGGTACCGGGGAGCTGTTTTTT. It translates to CASSLGLVGTGELFF. Supplemented by reference TRBV7-2 and TRBJ2-2, the full variable domain reads GAGVSQSPSNKVTEKGKDVELRCDPISGHTALYWYRQSLGQGLEFLIYFQGNSAPDKSGLPSDRFSAERTGGSVSTLTIQRTQQEDSAVYLCASSLGLVGTGELFFGEGSRLTVL.

V and J are TRBV4-1 and TRBJ2-3; 9 bases map to TRBD2. CDR1 is MGHRA and CDR2 is YSYEKL in the germline V gene. The CDR3 has 19 amino acids. The V segment lost 0 bases and the J segment 2 bases; nucleotides outside the gene matches: 12. CDR3 bases: TGCGCCAGCAGCCAAGAAGACTTCCATAGCGGGAGCAACACAGATACGCAGTATTTT. Translating gives CASSQEDFHSGSNTDTQYF.

The chain is built from TRBV5-1 and TRBJ2-5; D uncertain. Germline V lookup: CDR1 SGHRS, CDR2 YFSETQ. The CDR3 sequence is 13 residues long. Trimming pared 4 bases from V and 2 bases from J, leaving 9 bases between. The CDR3 bases are TGCGCCAGCAGCGAGTACAGACAAGAGACCCAGTACTTC. Its translation: CASSEYRQETQYF.

V and J are TRBV19 and TRBJ1-6; TRBD1 might be the D (5 bases). The V end lost 4 bases, the J end lost 10 bases, and 8 bases lay between the germline ends. CDR3 size: 12 residues. Germline V gene lookup returns CDR1 LNHDA and CDR2 SQIVND (reference sequence). The CDR3: CASSTRQSPLHF. For the CDR3, the DNA is TGTGCCAGTAGTACAAGACAGTCACCCCTCCACTTT. The full variable domain, its missing parts supplied by reference TRBV19 and TRBJ1-6, is DGGITQSPKYLFRKEGQNVTLSCEQNLNHDAMYWYRQDPGQGLRLIYYSQIVNDFQKGDIAEGYSVSREKKESFPLTVTSAQKNPTAFYLCASSTRQSPLHFGNGTRLTVT.